The clone carrying this T cell receptor (beta chain) has ten or more counts. Sequencing used immunoSEQ multiplex PCR; TCRdb keeps in-frame clones, though not all of them. Of about 260,000 clones listed, about 87% were seen once; the top ten hold approximately 5.1%. This specimen comes from a study of blood T cell repertoires in COVID-19. Background on the study: The analysed material was cDNA or gDNA that came from T cells, B-cell-depleted T cells, or PBMCs.

The sample consisted of peripheral blood. The origin of this receptor is a woman in her fifties or sixties with COVID-19, enrolled during active disease.

CDR3 loop: CASSRGGGSAYSYEQYF. The DNA of the CDR3 is TGTGCCAGTAGTCGGGGGGGCGGTAGCGCCTACTCCTACGAGCAGTACTTC. This sequence joins TRBV19 and TRBJ2-7; 8 bases line up with TRBD2. Germline CDR1 reads LNHDA; CDR2 reads SQIVND (reference sequence). The CDR3 runs 17 residues. V shed 5 bases, J shed 0 bases, and the junction held 12 bases outside the gene matches.